The rows below give T cell receptor beta chains drawn from one sample of a study of early T cells in non-severe SARS-CoV-2 infection. Via MiXCR, TCRdb re-called the 5' RACE reads, giving one row per CDR3 protein. The sample consists of tens of thousands of distinct CDR3 sequences, approximately 10% of them appearing once. This specimen was whole blood, taken at baseline. These receptors were collected from an adult who was a healthcare worker with PCR-confirmed SARS-CoV-2 infection or an uninfected control (not recorded which). Each CDR3 is given with its conserved first and last residue. D genes are given only for firm matches. Clone size is stated in some rows and not others, as once, few, many or a class when expanded.

d_call	j_call	v_call	clone_size	cdr3_aa	cdr3_nt
-	TRBJ1-1	TRBV29-1	-	CSVEIGGNTEAFF	TGCAGCGTTGAGATCGGGGGGAACACTGAAGCTTTCTTT
TRBD2	TRBJ2-1	TRBV29-1	few	CSVVGSGGYNEQFF	TGCAGCGTTGTTGGTAGCGGGGGCTACAATGAGCAGTTCTTC
TRBD1	TRBJ1-2	TRBV27	-	CASSYGQGYGYTF	TGTGCCAGCAGTTATGGACAGGGCTATGGCTACACCTTC
TRBD2	TRBJ2-2	TRBV7-3	many	CASSPRGGLNTGELFF	TGTGCCAGCAGCCCACGGGGGGGCCTTAACACCGGGGAGCTGTTTTTT
-	TRBJ1-4	TRBV12-3/TRBV12-4	once	CASSWDGQSTNEKLFF	TGTGCCAGCAGCTGGGACGGACAGTCAACTAATGAAAAACTGTTTTTT
TRBD2	TRBJ2-7	TRBV27	-	CASSPRFTSDFYEQYF	TGTGCCAGCAGTCCTAGGTTCACTAGCGACTTCTACGAGCAGTACTTC
TRBD1	TRBJ2-3	TRBV7-3	many	CASSPLGQPDTQYF	TGTGCCAGCAGCCCCTTGGGACAGCCAGATACGCAGTATTTT
-	TRBJ1-6	TRBV6-6	many	CASSYYQGESNSPLHF	TGTGCCAGCAGTTACTATCAGGGCGAAAGTAATTCACCCCTCCACTTT
-	TRBJ2-1	TRBV2	few	CASSEEDLGNEQFF	TGTGCCAGCAGTGAGGAGGATTTGGGCAATGAGCAGTTCTTC
-	TRBJ1-5	TRBV19	many	CASSIGGSGGPQHF	TGTGCCAGTAGTATAGGCGGCAGCGGGGGACCCCAGCATTTT
-	TRBJ1-2	TRBV2	-	CASRVTVFSSYGYTF	TGTGCCAGCAGGGTTACGGTTTTCTCTAGCTATGGCTACACCTTC
TRBD2	TRBJ2-5	TRBV20-1	medium-sized	CSAKLGTSGGLETQYF	TGCAGTGCTAAGCTTGGGACTAGCGGGGGACTGGAGACCCAGTACTTC
-	TRBJ2-1	TRBV7-9	few	CASDARNEQFF	TGTGCCAGCGATGCGAGGAATGAGCAGTTCTTC
-	TRBJ1-2	TRBV7-9	-	CASSLGQAGYTF	TGTGCCAGCAGCTTGGGGCAGGCCGGCTACACCTTC
-	TRBJ1-4	TRBV29-1	-	CSAGTPGHLMFF	TGCAGCGCAGGAACTCCGGGACACTTGATGTTTTTT
TRBD1	TRBJ2-2	TRBV10-3	-	CAISGGTVNTGELFF	TGTGCCATCAGTGGGGGGACAGTTAACACCGGGGAGCTGTTTTTT
-	TRBJ1-6	TRBV7-6	many	CASSLGAPNSPLHF	TGTGCCAGCAGCTTAGGGGCTCCGAATTCACCCCTCCACTTT
-	TRBJ2-5	TRBV3-1	few	CASSPRTWETQYF	TGTGCCAGCAGCCCCCGGACGTGGGAGACCCAGTACTTC
-	TRBJ2-7	TRBV20-1	-	CSAAGQGNLDEQYF	TGCAGTGCCGCTGGGCAGGGAAATCTGGACGAGCAGTACTTC
TRBD1	TRBJ2-7	TRBV11-3	-	CASSPSGPGTGLSEQYF	TGTGCCAGCAGCCCCTCGGGACCCGGGACAGGGCTGAGCGAGCAGTACTTC
-	TRBJ2-1	TRBV6-2/TRBV6-3	-	CASTANLNEQFF	TGTGCCAGCACCGCCAACCTCAATGAGCAGTTCTTC
-	TRBJ2-5	TRBV3-1	many	CASSQPHGGRETQYF	TGTGCCAGCAGCCAACCTCACGGTGGAAGAGAGACCCAGTACTTC
TRBD2	TRBJ2-6	TRBV9	many	CASSRISGGSGANVLTF	TGTGCCAGCAGCCGGATCTCGGGGGGCTCTGGGGCCAACGTCCTGACTTTC
-	TRBJ1-2	TRBV29-1	-	CSVVRGEVGYGYTF	TGCAGCGTTGTCCGAGGGGAAGTAGGTTATGGCTACACCTTC
TRBD1	TRBJ2-3	TRBV10-3	many	CAISARQGVGTDTQYF	TGTGCCATCAGCGCGCGACAGGGAGTGGGCACAGATACGCAGTATTTT
TRBD2	TRBJ2-3	TRBV18	many	CASSPRESGGTDTQYF	TGTGCCAGCTCACCGAGGGAGAGCGGGGGGACAGATACGCAGTATTTT
-	TRBJ2-7	TRBV28	few	CASTSYSYEQYF	TGTGCCAGCACTTCTTACTCCTACGAGCAGTACTTC
-	TRBJ1-6	TRBV29-1	-	CSVEVRGDNSPLHF	TGCAGCGTTGAAGTGCGTGGGGACAATTCACCCCTCCACTTT
-	TRBJ2-4	TRBV19	few	CASSISGGGHAKNIQYF	TGTGCCAGTAGTATTTCGGGAGGGGGCCACGCCAAAAACATTCAGTACTTC
TRBD2	TRBJ2-3	TRBV7-2	-	CASSLTGGIGSDTQYF	TGTGCCAGCAGCTTAACGGGGGGTATTGGTTCAGATACGCAGTATTTT
-	TRBJ1-6	TRBV14	few	CASSLGGLRGSPLHF	TGTGCCAGCAGCCTCGGAGGGCTGAGGGGGTCACCCCTCCACTTT
-	TRBJ2-7	TRBV7-3	-	CASSLKLGYEQYF	TGTGCCAGCAGCTTAAAGCTGGGTTACGAGCAGTACTTC
-	TRBJ2-7	TRBV4-3	-	CASSQKTGTPYEQYF	TGCGCCAGCAGCCAAAAAACAGGCACCCCCTACGAGCAGTACTTC
-	TRBJ2-7	TRBV6-5	few	CASSIHYEQYF	TGTGCCAGCAGTATCCATTACGAGCAGTACTTC
-	TRBJ2-6	TRBV11-1	few	CASSLAKNGRLSGANVLTF	TGTGCCAGCAGCTTAGCGAAGAACGGACGGCTCTCTGGGGCCAACGTCCTGACTTTC
TRBD1	TRBJ2-5	TRBV6-1	-	CASSLLTGRETQYF	TGTGCCAGCAGTCTACTGACAGGGAGAGAGACCCAGTACTTC
TRBD1	TRBJ1-6	TRBV7-2	-	CASSLRETGGDSPLHF	TGTGCCAGCAGCTTACGGGAGACAGGGGGTGATTCACCCCTCCACTTT
TRBD1	TRBJ2-7	TRBV7-9	few	CASSSRRQGMSSYEQYF	TGTGCCAGCAGCTCCCGGCGACAGGGCATGAGCTCCTACGAGCAGTACTTC
-	TRBJ1-2	TRBV20-1	-	CSALSPGANYGYTF	TGCAGTGCCTTAAGTCCGGGGGCCAACTATGGCTACACCTTC
-	TRBJ2-5	TRBV3-1	many	CASSHPGPQETQYF	TGTGCCAGCAGCCACCCGGGCCCACAAGAGACCCAGTACTTC
TRBD1	TRBJ2-5	TRBV6-6	-	CASRRDRPAWTQYF	TGTGCCAGCAGACGGGACAGGCCGGCTTGGACCCAGTACTTC
TRBD1	TRBJ1-5	TRBV28	-	CASLDRAGQPQHF	TGTGCCAGCCTAGACAGGGCGGGTCAGCCCCAGCATTTT
-	TRBJ1-6	TRBV20-1	many	CSARPEGFDSPLHF	TGCAGTGCTAGACCCGAAGGGTTTGATTCACCCCTCCACTTT
TRBD1	TRBJ2-2	TRBV28	few	CASSSLRGPNTGELFF	TGTGCCAGCAGTTCTCTCAGGGGGCCCAACACCGGGGAGCTGTTTTTT